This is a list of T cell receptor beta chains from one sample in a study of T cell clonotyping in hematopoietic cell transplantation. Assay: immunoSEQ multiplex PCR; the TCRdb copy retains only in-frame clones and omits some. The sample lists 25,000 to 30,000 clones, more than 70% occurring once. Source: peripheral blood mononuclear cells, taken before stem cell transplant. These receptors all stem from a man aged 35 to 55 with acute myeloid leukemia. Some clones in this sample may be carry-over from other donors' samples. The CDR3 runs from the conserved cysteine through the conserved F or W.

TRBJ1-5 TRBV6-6 CASSVFAGGNQPQHF
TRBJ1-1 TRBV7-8 CASAARSRVEKAFF
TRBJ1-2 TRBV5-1 CASSSGQGPANYGYTF
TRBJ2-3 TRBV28 CASSLWDLAGGPDTQYF
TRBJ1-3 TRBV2 CASSAALGGNTIYF
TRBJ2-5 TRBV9 CASSGMTSGGAWETQYF
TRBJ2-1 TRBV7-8 CASSAGWRREEGGQFF
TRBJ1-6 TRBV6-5 CASRRTGGFNSPLHF
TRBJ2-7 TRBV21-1 CASKGLAGSYEQYF
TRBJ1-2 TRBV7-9 CASSPTGDRNYGYTF
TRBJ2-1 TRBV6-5 CASSTSYDEQFF
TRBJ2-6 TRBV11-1 CASSLTENSGANVLTF
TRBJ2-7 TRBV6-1 CAGSEWGYEQYF
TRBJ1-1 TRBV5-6 CASRRGTEAFF
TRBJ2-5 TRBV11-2 CASSSMTGPWETQYF
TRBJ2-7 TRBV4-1 CASSQELKDSTGPYEQYF
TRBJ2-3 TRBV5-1 CASSFATSGTSTDTQYF
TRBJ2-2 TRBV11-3 CASSLYGSGELFF
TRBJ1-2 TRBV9 CASSPRSGRSSEGDYGYTF
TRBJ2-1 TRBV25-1 CASTRGGNEQFF
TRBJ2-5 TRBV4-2 CASSQVGGVQTQYF
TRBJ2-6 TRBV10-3 CAISSGPISGANVLTF